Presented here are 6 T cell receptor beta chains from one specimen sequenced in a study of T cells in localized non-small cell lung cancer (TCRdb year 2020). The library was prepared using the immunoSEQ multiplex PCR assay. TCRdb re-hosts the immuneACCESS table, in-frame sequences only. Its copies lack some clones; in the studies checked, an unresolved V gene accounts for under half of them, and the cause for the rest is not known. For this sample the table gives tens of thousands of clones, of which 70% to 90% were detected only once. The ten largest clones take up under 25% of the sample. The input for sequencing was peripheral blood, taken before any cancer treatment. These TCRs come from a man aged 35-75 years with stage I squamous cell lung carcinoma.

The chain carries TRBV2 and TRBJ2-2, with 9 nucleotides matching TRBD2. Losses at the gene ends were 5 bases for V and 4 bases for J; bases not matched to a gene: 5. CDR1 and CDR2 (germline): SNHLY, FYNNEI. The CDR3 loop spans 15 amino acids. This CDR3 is CASSLSGSGTGELFF. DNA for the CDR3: TGTGCCAGCAGTCTTAGCGGGAGTGGCACCGGGGAGCTGTTTTTT.

This CDR3 is CASSLAGATDTQYF. Here the CDR3 DNA reads TGTGCCAGCAGCCTCGCAGGGGCCACAGATACGCAGTATTTT. This chain joins TRBV11-1 and TRBJ2-3, with a weak D call TRBD1 (6 bases). V was cut by 5 bases and J by 2 bases, with 11 bases left in between. Germline values: CDR1 SGHAT, CDR2 FQDESV (reference sequence). The CDR3 totals 14 residues. The whole variable domain, remainder taken from reference TRBV11-1 and TRBJ2-3, is EAEVAQSPRYKITEKSQAVAFWCDPISGHATLYWYRQILGQGPELLVQFQDESVVDDSQLPKDRFSAERLKGVDSTLKIQPAELGDSAMYLCASSLAGATDTQYFGPGTRLTVL.

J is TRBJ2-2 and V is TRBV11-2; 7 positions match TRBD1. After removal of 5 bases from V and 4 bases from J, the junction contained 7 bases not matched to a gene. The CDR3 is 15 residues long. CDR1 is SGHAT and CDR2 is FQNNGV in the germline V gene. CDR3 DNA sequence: TGTGCCAGCAGCAAAACAGGGGCGGCCACCGGGGAGCTGTTTTTT. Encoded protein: CASSKTGAATGELFF.

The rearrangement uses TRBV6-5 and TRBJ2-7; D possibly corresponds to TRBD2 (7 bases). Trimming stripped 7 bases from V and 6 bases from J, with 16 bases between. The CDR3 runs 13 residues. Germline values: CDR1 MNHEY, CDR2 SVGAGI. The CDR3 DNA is TGTGCCAGCACCGGACGGGGAGGGGGCGAGCAGTACTTC. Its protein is CASTGRGGGEQYF.

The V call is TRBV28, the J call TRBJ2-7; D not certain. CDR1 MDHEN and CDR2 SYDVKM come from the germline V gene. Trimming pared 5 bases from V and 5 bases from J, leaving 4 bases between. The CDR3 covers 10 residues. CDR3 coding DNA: TGTGCCAGCAGTCGAAACGAGCAGTACTTC. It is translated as CASSRNEQYF.

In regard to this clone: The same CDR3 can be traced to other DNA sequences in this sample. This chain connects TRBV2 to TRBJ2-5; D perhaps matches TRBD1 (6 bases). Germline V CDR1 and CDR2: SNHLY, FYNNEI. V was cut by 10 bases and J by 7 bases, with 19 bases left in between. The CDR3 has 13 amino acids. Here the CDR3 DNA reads TGTGCCACCATTGGGCAGGGGAGTGGGACCCAGTACTTC. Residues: CATIGQGSGTQYF.